A few counts support the clone carrying this T cell receptor (beta chain). This sample is drawn from a study of blood T cells in healthy people across ages. Each sample gave at least 6.5 million isolated PBMCs. Germline V gene sequence: CDR1 MGHDK, CDR2 SYGVNS. V shed 6 bases and J 2 bases; nucleotides not matched to a gene: 11. The CDR3 has 17 residues. Primers used in a second PCR of about 7 to 12 cycles were a sample-barcoded 5' primer and a J-beta primer mix. Every sample produced at least 2.5 million CDR3-containing paired-end reads. MiXCR, run by TCRdb on the 5' RACE reads, gives a single entry per CDR3 protein. The data show 730,000 or so distinct CDR3 sequences, roughly 47% seen once.

The clonotype comes from a woman aged 60-70 years in good health. Sequenced material: blood. The V and J genes are TRBV25-1 and TRBJ2-7, with 12 bases aligning to TRBD2. In DNA form, the CDR3 reads TGTGCCAGCAGGGGACTTGGACTAGCGGGAATGGCCTACGAGCAGTACTTC. Encoded protein: CASRGLGLAGMAYEQYF.